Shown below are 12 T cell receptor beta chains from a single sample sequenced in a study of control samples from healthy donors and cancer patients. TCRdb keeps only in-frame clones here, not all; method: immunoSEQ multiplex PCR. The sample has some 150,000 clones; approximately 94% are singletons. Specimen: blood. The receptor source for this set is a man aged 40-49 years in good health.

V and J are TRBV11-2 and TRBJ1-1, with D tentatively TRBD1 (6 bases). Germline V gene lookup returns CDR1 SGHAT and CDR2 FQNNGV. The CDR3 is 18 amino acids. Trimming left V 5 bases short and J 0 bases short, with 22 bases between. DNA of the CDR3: TGTGCCAGCAGCCTCCTATCATTAGGACAGCTCATGAACACTGAAGCTTTCTTT. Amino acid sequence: CASSLLSLGQLMNTEAFF.

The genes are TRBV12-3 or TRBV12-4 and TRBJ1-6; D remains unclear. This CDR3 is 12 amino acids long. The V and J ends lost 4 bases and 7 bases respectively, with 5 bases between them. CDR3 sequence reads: CASSSDNSPLHF. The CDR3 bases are TGTGCCAGCAGTTCCGACAATTCACCCCTCCACTTT.

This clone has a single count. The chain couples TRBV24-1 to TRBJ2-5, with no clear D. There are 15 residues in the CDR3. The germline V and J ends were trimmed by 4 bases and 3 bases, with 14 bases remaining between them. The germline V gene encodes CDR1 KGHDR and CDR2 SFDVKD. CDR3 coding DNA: TGTGCCACCAGTGACGCTTATGGGGTTGAAGAGACCCAGTACTTC. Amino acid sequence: CATSDAYGVEETQYF.

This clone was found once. CDR3 nucleotides: TGCGCCAGCAGCCGCGGCGGCGATACGCAGTATTTT. It is translated as CASSRGGDTQYF. The chain recombines TRBV5-1 with TRBJ2-3; no reliable D call. From germline, CDR1 is SGHRS and CDR2 YFSETQ. V was trimmed by 4 bases and J by 6 bases, leaving 9 bases between them. The CDR3 is 12 residues long. Looking up the rest from reference TRBV5-1 and TRBJ2-3 gives the full variable domain: KAGVTQTPRYLIKTRGQQVTLSCSPISGHRSVSWYQQTPGQGLQFLFEYFSETQRNKGNFPGRFSGRQFSNSRSEMNVSTLELGDSALYLCASSRGGDTQYFGPGTRLTVL.

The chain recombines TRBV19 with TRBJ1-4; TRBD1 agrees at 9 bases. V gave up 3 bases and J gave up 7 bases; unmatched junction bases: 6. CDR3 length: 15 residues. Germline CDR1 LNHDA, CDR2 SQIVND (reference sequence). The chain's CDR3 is CASSMPRTGVEKLFF. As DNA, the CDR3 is TGTGCCAGTAGTATGCCCCGGACAGGGGTTGAAAAACTGTTTTTT.

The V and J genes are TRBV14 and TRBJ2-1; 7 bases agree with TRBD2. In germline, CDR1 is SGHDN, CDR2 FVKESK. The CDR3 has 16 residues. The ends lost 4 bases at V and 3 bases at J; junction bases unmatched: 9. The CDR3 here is CASSRLSGEGYNEQFF. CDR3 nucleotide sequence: TGTGCCAGCAGCCGTCTCTCGGGGGAGGGCTACAATGAGCAGTTCTTC.

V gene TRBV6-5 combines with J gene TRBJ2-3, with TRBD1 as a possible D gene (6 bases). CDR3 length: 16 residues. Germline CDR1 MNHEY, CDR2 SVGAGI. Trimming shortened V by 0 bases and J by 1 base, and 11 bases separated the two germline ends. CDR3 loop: CASSYSWGRGTDTQYF. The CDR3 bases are TGTGCCAGCAGTTACTCGTGGGGGCGAGGCACAGATACGCAGTATTTT.

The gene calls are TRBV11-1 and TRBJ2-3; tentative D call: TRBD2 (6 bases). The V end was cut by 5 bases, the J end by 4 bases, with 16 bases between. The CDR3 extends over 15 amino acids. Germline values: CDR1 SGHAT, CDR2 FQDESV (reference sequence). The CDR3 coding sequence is TGTGCCAGCAGCGTCTTGGGGGGAGCGGCAGATACGCAGTATTTT. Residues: CASSVLGGAADTQYF.

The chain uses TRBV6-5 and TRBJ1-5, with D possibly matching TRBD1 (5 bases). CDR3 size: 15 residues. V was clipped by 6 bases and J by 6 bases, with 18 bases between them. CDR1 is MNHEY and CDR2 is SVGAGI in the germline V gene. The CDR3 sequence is CASSRRDGIFQPQHF. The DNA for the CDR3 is TGTGCCAGCAGCCGCAGGGACGGTATTTTTCAGCCCCAGCATTTT.

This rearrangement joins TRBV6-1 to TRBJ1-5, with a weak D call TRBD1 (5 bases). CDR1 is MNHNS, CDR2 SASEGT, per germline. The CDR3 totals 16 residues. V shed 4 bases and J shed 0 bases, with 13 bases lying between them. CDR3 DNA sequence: TGTGCCAGCAGTGTCGACAGCCTGTATAGCAATCAGCCCCAGCATTTT. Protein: CASSVDSLYSNQPQHF.

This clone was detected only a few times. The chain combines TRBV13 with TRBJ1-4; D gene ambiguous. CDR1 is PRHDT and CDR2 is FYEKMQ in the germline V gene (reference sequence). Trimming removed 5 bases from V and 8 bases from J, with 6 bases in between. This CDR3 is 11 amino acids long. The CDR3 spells CASSLAEKLFF. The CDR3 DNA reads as TGTGCCAGCAGCCTGGCGGAAAAACTGTTTTTT.

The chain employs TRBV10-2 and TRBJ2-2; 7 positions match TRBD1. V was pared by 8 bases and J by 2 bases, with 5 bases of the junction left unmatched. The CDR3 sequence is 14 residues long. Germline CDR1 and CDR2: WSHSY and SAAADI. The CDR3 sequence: CASLGTANTGELFF. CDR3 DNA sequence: TGCGCCAGCCTCGGGACAGCTAACACCGGGGAGCTGTTTTTT.